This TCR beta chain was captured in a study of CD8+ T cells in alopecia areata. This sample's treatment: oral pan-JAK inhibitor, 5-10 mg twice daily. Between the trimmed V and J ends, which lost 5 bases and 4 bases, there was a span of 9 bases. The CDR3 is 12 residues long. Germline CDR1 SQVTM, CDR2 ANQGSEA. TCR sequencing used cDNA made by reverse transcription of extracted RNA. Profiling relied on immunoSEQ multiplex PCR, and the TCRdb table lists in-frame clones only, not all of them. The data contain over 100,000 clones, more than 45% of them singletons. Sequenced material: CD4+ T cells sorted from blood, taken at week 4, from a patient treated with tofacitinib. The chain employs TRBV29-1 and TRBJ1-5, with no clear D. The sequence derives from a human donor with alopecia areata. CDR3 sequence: CSVQFENQPQHF. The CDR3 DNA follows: TGCAGCGTTCAGTTTGAGAATCAGCCCCAGCATTTT.